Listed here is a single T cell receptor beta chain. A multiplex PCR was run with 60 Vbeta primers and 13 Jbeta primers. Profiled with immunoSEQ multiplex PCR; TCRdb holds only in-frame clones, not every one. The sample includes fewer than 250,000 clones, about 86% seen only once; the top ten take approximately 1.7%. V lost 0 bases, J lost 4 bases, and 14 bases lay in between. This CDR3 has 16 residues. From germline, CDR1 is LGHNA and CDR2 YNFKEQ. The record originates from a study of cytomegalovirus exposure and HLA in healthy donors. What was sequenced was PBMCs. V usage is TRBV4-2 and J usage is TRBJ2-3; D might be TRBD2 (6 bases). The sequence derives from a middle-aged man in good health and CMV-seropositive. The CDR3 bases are TGTGCCAGCAGCCAAGATTTCTCGGGAGCGGCAGATACGCAGTATTTT. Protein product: CASSQDFSGAADTQYF.